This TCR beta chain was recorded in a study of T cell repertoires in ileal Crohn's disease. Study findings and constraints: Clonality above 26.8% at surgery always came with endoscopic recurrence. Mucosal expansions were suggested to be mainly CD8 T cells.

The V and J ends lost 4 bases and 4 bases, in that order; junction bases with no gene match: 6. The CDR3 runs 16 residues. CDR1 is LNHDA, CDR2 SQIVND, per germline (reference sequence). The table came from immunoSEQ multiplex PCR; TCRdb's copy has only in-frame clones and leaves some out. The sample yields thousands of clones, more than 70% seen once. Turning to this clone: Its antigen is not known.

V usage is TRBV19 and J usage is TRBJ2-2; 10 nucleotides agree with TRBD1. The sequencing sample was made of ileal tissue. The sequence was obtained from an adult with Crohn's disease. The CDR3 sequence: CASSTGTGATTGELFF. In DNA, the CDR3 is TGTGCCAGTAGTACCGGGACAGGGGCGACCACCGGGGAGCTGTTTTTT.